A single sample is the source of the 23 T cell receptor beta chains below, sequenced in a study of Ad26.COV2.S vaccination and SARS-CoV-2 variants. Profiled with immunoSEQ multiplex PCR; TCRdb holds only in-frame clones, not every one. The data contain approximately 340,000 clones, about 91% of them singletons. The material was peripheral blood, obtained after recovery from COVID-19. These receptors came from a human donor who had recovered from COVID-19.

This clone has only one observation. The CDR3 protein is CSAEEELGYTF. The CDR3 DNA follows: TGCAGTGCTGAGGAGGAACTCGGCTACACCTTC. This sequence joins TRBV20-1 and TRBJ1-2; D remains ambiguous. The germline V and J ends were trimmed by 5 bases and 8 bases, with 12 bases remaining between them. This CDR3 spans 11 amino acids. Germline CDR1 is DFQATT and CDR2 is SNEGSKA (reference sequence).

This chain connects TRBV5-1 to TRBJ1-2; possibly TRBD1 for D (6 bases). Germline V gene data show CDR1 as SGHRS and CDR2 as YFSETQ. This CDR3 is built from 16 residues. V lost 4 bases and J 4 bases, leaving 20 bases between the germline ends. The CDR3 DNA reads TGCGCCAGCAGCCCCTCACGACAGGATATCACCTATGGCTACACCTTC. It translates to CASSPSRQDITYGYTF.

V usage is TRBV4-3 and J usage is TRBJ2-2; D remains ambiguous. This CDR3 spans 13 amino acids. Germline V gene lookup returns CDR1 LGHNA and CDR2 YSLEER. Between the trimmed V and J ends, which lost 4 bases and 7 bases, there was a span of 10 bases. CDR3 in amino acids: CASSLLGGGELFF. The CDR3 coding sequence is TGCGCCAGCAGCCTCCTCGGCGGCGGGGAGCTGTTTTTT.

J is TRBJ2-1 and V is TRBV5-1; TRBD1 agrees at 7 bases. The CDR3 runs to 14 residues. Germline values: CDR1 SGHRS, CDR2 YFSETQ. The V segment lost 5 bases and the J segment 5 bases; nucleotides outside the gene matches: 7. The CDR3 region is CASSLTGYNNEQFF. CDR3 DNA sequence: TGCGCCAGCAGTTTGACAGGGTATAACAATGAGCAGTTCTTC.

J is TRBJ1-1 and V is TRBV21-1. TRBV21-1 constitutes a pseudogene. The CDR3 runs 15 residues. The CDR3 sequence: CASSKGVGVNTEAFF. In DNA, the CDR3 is TGTGCCAGCAGCAAAGGGGTGGGGGTGAACACTGAAGCTTTCTTT.

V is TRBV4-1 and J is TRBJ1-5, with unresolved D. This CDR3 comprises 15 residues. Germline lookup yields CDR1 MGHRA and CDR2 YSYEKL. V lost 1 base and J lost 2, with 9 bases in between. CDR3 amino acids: CASSQGGFGNQPQHF. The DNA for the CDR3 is TGCGCCAGCAGCCAAGGGGGTTTCGGCAATCAGCCCCAGCATTTT.

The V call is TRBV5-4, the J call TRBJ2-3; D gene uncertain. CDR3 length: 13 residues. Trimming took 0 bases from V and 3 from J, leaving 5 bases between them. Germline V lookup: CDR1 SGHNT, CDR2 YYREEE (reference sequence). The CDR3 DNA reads TGTGCCAGCAGCTTGGAGGGTACAGATACGCAGTATTTT. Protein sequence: CASSLEGTDTQYF.

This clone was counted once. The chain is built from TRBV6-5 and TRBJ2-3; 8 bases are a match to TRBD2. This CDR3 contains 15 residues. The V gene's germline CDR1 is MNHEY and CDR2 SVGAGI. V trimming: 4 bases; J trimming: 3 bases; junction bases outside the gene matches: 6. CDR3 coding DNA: TGTGCCAGCAGTTTCGGGGGGGGCCTGACAGATACGCAGTATTTT. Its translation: CASSFGGGLTDTQYF.

CDR3 protein: CASSAQLPRGQRKAFF. The CDR3 DNA reads as TGTGCCAGCAGCGCCCAACTCCCTCGGGGTCAGAGAAAAGCTTTCTTT. The chain has TRBV21-1 and TRBJ1-1. TRBV21-1 is flagged as a pseudogene. This CDR3 comprises 16 residues.

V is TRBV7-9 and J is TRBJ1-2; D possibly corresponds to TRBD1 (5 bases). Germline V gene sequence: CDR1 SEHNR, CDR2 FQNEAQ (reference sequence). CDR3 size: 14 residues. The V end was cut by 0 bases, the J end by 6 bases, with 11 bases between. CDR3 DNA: TGTGCCAGCAGCTTAGCCGCGACAGACCATGGCTACACCTTC. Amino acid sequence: CASSLAATDHGYTF.

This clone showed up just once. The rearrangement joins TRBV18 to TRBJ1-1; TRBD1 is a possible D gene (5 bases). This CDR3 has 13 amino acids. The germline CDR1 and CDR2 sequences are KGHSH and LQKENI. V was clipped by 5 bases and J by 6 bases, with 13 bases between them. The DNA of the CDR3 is TGTGCCAGCTCAGCTGGGGGGGTGGCTGAAGCTTTCTTT. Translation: CASSAGGVAEAFF.

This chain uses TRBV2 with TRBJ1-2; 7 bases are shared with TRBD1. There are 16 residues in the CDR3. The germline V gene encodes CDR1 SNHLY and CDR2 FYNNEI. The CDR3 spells CASKVSSRQGIFGYTF. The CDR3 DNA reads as TGTGCTAGTAAGGTCTCGTCCCGACAGGGAATCTTCGGCTACACCTTC.

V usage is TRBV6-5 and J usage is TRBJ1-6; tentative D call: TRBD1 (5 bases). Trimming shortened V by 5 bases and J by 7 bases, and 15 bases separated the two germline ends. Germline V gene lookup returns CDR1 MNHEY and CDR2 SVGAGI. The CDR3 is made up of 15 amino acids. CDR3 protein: CASSPRWGDNSPLHF. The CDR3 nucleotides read TGTGCCAGCAGTCCTCGGTGGGGCGACAATTCACCCCTCCACTTT.

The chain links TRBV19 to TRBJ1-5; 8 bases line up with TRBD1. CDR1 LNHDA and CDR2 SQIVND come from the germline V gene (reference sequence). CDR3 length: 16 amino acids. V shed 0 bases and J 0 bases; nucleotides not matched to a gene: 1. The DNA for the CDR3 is TGTGCCAGTAGTATAGAGGGACAGGTTAGCAATCAGCCCCAGCATTTT. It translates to CASSIEGQVSNQPQHF.

The CDR3 DNA reads TGTGCCAGCAGTGCTGTCACGGACAGGGACTATAATTCACCCCTCCACTTT. This sequence encodes CASSAVTDRDYNSPLHF. The chain links TRBV28 to TRBJ1-6, with TRBD1 identical over 8 bases. The CDR3 totals 17 residues. Losses at the gene ends were 5 bases for V and 3 bases for J; bases not matched to a gene: 9. Germline lookup yields CDR1 MDHEN and CDR2 SYDVKM.

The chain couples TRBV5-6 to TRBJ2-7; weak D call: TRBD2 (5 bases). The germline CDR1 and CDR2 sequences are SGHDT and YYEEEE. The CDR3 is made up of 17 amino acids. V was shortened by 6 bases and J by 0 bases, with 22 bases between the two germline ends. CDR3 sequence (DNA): TGTGCCAGCACAAGAGGGTTTCAACAGCCCCTCTCCTACGAGCAGTACTTC. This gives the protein CASTRGFQQPLSYEQYF.

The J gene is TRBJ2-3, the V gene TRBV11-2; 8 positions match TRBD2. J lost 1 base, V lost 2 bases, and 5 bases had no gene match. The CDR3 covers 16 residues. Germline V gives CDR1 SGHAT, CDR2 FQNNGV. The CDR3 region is CASSLRAGGGTDTQYF. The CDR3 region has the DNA TGTGCCAGCAGCTTAAGGGCCGGGGGGGGCACAGATACGCAGTATTTT.

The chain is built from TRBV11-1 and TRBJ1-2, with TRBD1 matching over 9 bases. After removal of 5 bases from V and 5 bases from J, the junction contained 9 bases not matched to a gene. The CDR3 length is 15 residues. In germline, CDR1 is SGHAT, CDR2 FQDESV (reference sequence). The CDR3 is CASSTNRDRAYGYTF. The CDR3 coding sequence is TGTGCCAGCAGCACGAACCGGGACAGGGCTTATGGCTACACCTTC.

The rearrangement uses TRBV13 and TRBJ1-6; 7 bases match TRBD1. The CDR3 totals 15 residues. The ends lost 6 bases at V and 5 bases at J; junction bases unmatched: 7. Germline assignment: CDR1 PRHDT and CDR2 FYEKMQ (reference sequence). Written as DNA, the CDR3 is TGTGCCAGCAGAGTTACAGGGGTGCATAATTCACCCCTCCACTTT. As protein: CASRVTGVHNSPLHF.

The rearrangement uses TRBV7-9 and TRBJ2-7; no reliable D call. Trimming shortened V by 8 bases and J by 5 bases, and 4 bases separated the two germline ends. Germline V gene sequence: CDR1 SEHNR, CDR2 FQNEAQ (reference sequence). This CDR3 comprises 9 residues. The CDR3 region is CASGDEQYF. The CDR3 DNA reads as TGTGCCAGCGGCGACGAGCAGTACTTC.

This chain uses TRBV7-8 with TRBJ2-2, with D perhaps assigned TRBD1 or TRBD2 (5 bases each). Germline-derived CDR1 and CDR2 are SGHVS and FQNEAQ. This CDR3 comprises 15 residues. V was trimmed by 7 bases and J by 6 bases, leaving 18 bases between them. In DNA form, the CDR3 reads TGTGCCAGCACCGCCGGGGCCACGGTTCCCGGGGAGCTGTTTTTT. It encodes CASTAGATVPGELFF.

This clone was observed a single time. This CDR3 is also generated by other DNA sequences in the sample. The CDR3 sequence: CASSFGQGNTEAFF. The CDR3 coding sequence is TGTGCCAGCAGCTTCGGGCAGGGGAACACTGAAGCTTTCTTT. The gene calls are TRBV5-4 and TRBJ1-1; perhaps TRBD1 as D (5 bases). Germline V gives CDR1 SGHNT, CDR2 YYREEE (reference sequence). The CDR3 spans 14 residues. V lost 2 bases and J 1 base, leaving 9 bases between the germline ends.

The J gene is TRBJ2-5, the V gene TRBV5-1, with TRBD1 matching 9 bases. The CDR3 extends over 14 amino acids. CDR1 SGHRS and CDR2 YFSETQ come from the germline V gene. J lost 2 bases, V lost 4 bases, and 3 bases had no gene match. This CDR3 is CASSQTGGQETQYF. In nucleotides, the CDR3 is TGCGCCAGCAGCCAGACAGGGGGGCAAGAGACCCAGTACTTC. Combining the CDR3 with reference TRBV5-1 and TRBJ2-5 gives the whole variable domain KAGVTQTPRYLIKTRGQQVTLSCSPISGHRSVSWYQQTPGQGLQFLFEYFSETQRNKGNFPGRFSGRQFSNSRSEMNVSTLELGDSALYLCASSQTGGQETQYFGPGTRLLVL.